These 17 T cell receptor beta chains were sequenced from one sample in a study of T cells after yellow fever vaccination. Via MiXCR, TCRdb re-called the 5' RACE reads, giving one row per CDR3 protein. The sample holds around 610,000 distinct CDR3 sequences; approximately 13% are singletons and the top ten take about 14%. The sample was PBMCs, taken on the day of the yellow fever booster vaccination. The source of these receptors is a man younger than 45 who received the YFV17D yellow fever vaccine.

This chain joins TRBV7-9 and TRBJ2-4; the match to TRBD1 covers 9 bases. The germline gives CDR1 SEHNR, CDR2 FQNEAQ (reference sequence). The CDR3 loop spans 14 amino acids. The V and J ends lost 6 bases and 8 bases, in that order; junction bases with no gene match: 8. The CDR3 sequence is CASSFGQGWDIQYF. The CDR3 DNA follows: TGTGCCAGCAGTTTTGGACAGGGGTGGGACATTCAGTACTTC.

This CDR3 reads CASSQGGGASSYNEQFF. The CDR3 region has the DNA TGTGCCAGCAGCCAAGGCGGAGGTGCTAGCTCCTACAATGAGCAGTTCTTC. This chain joins TRBV4-2 and TRBJ2-1, with a possible D match to TRBD2 (5 bases). Germline V gives CDR1 LGHNA, CDR2 YNFKEQ. Trimming removed 1 base from V and 0 bases from J, with 13 bases in between. The CDR3 consists of 17 residues.

This clonotype was recorded many times. The chain is built from TRBV7-6 and TRBJ2-7; D is uncertain. The CDR3 spans 11 residues. Between the trimmed V and J ends, which lost 1 base and 6 bases, there was a span of 4 bases. The germline CDR1 and CDR2 sequences are SGHVS and FNYEAQ. CDR3 amino acids: CASSLGAEQYF. In DNA form, the CDR3 reads TGTGCCAGCAGCTTAGGCGCCGAGCAGTACTTC.

This clonotype occurred a few times. The CDR3 bases are TGTGCCAGCTCACCACCGGTAAACGAGCAGTACTTC. This sequence encodes CASSPPVNEQYF. J is TRBJ2-7 and V is TRBV18; D is unclear. This CDR3 is built from 12 residues. Germline V gene lookup returns CDR1 KGHSH and CDR2 LQKENI. V was shortened by 0 bases and J by 5 bases, with 5 bases between the two germline ends.

The sample holds a few counts of this clonotype. The chain uses TRBV11-2 and TRBJ2-7; D unresolved. Germline V gene lookup returns CDR1 SGHAT and CDR2 FQNNGV. V was trimmed by 0 bases and J by 0 bases, leaving 18 bases between them. The CDR3 covers 18 residues. CDR3 sequence reads: CASSLDWVDGRNSYEQYF. The DNA for the CDR3 is TGTGCCAGCAGCTTAGATTGGGTGGACGGCAGAAACTCCTACGAGCAGTACTTC. Full variable domain (missing parts from reference TRBV11-2 and TRBJ2-7): EAGVAQSPRYKIIEKRQSVAFWCNPISGHATLYWYQQILGQGPKLLIQFQNNGVVDDSQLPKDRFSAERLKGVDSTLKIQPAKLEDSAVYLCASSLDWVDGRNSYEQYFGPGTRLTVT.

The rearrangement uses TRBV5-4 and TRBJ2-1; D is unresolved. The CDR3 spans 13 residues. The V gene's germline CDR1 is SGHNT and CDR2 YYREEE (reference sequence). Trimming took off 5 bases at V and 10 bases at J, with 16 bases between the two ends. CDR3 protein: CASSLGRDQEQFF. CDR3 nucleotides: TGTGCCAGCAGTCTTGGCCGCGACCAGGAGCAGTTCTTC.

This clonotype was found a few times. CDR3 protein: CASSPYTGSGANVLTF. In nucleotides, the CDR3 is TGTGCCAGCTCACCATATACAGGCTCTGGGGCCAACGTCCTGACTTTC. This chain uses TRBV18 with TRBJ2-6, with D possibly TRBD1 on 5 matching bases. With 2 bases removed from V and 0 bases from J, the gap between germline ends came to 8 bases. Per germline, CDR1 KGHSH and CDR2 LQKENI. The length of the CDR3 is 16 residues.

Only a few counts were recorded for this clonotype. The chain carries TRBV7-9 and TRBJ2-3; D is unresolved. V lost 1 base to trimming and J lost 2 bases, with 10 bases between them. This CDR3 is 15 amino acids long. Looked up from germline, CDR1 is SEHNR and CDR2 is FQNEAQ (reference sequence). CDR3 nucleotides: TGTGCCAGCAGCTTAGTATCCGGGTACACAGATACGCAGTATTTT. It encodes CASSLVSGYTDTQYF.

This chain joins TRBV3-1 and TRBJ2-5, with TRBD2 matching over 10 bases. Germline V gene data show CDR1 as LGHDT and CDR2 as YNNKEL (reference sequence). CDR3 size: 16 residues. The V segment lost 4 bases and the J segment 1 base; nucleotides outside the gene matches: 6. The CDR3: CASSPSSGSPQETQYF. The CDR3 bases are TGTGCCAGCAGCCCATCTAGCGGGAGTCCCCAAGAGACCCAGTACTTC.

This chain joins TRBV10-3 and TRBJ2-7; weak D call: TRBD1 (6 bases). The CDR3 has 15 residues. Trimming cost V 5 bases and J 10 bases, with 24 bases left between them. Germline CDR1 and CDR2: ENHRY and SYGVKD. The CDR3 bases are TGTGCCATCAGTAAACACCGGGACACCCGCTGGGAACAGTACTTC. Its protein product is CAISKHRDTRWEQYF.

The chain joins TRBV10-3 to TRBJ2-2; 7 bases agree with TRBD1. J was trimmed by 0 bases and V by 6 bases; bases with no gene match: 4. Germline CDR1 ENHRY, CDR2 SYGVKD. This CDR3 region has 15 residues. The CDR3 loop reads CAISRGQTNTGELFF. The CDR3 DNA follows: TGTGCCATCAGCCGGGGACAGACGAACACCGGGGAGCTGTTTTTT.

The chain recombines TRBV20-1 with TRBJ1-1; no definite D call. CDR3 length: 12 amino acids. Germline V gene sequence: CDR1 DFQATT, CDR2 SNEGSKA (reference sequence). CDR3 sequence (DNA): TGCAGGGCCATAGGGAGGAACACTGAAGCTTTCTTT. Protein product: CRAIGRNTEAFF.

V gene TRBV6-2 or TRBV6-3 combines with J gene TRBJ2-6, with a weak D call TRBD2 (5 bases). The CDR3 has 15 residues. Germline V gene lookup returns CDR1 MNHEY and CDR2 SVGEGT. The ends were cut back, 6 bases at V and 0 bases at J, with 9 bases in the middle. CDR3 coding DNA: TGTGCCAGCAGACCCGCGGGCTCTGGGGCCAACGTCCTGACTTTC. It yields the protein CASRPAGSGANVLTF.

This clonotype was picked up a small number of times. V gene TRBV7-2 combines with J gene TRBJ2-1; D uncertain. CDR1 SGHTA and CDR2 FQGNSA come from the germline V gene. This CDR3 comprises 14 residues. Trimming removed 6 bases from V and 0 bases from J, with 9 bases in between. The CDR3 coding sequence is TGTGCCAGCAGGACCCAGAGCTCCTACAATGAGCAGTTCTTC. Encoded protein: CASRTQSSYNEQFF.

The chain uses TRBV9 and TRBJ2-6, with D possibly being TRBD1 or TRBD2 (5 bases each). The germline V and J ends were trimmed by 0 bases and 3 bases, with 10 bases remaining between them. From germline, CDR1 is SGDLS and CDR2 YYNGEE. CDR3 length: 16 amino acids. Here the CDR3 DNA reads TGTGCCAGCAGCGTAGGGGACCTGGGTGGGGCCAACGTCCTGACTTTC. This sequence encodes CASSVGDLGGANVLTF.

This clonotype was seen ten or more times. V and J are TRBV10-3 and TRBJ1-5; no clear D. Trimming stripped 4 bases from V and 9 bases from J, with 19 bases between. The CDR3 loop spans 15 amino acids. The germline gives CDR1 ENHRY, CDR2 SYGVKD. The DNA of the CDR3 is TGTGCCATCAGTGCAGTGGCAGAAGATATAGGGCCCCAGCATTTT. Amino acids: CAISAVAEDIGPQHF.

The chain combines TRBV28 with TRBJ2-5; perhaps TRBD1 as D (6 bases). The V and J ends lost 7 bases and 5 bases respectively, with 11 bases between them. The CDR3 spans 12 residues. Per the germline V gene, CDR1 is MDHEN and CDR2 is SYDVKM. Here the CDR3 reads CASMRGYETQYF. CDR3 nucleotides: TGTGCCAGCATGAGGGGGTACGAGACCCAGTACTTC. The full variable domain, its missing parts supplied by reference TRBV28 and TRBJ2-5, is DVKVTQSSRYLVKRTGEKVFLECVQDMDHENMFWYRQDPGLGLRLIYFSYDVKMKEKGDIPEGYSVSREKKERFSLILESASTNQTSMYLCASMRGYETQYFGPGTRLLVL.